Shown below are 8 T cell receptor beta chains from a single sample sequenced in a study. One entry per CDR3 protein, called by TCRdb with MiXCR from the 5' RACE reads. Of 10,000 to 14,000 distinct CDR3 sequences in the sample, about 51% are singletons; the top ten hold 9.5% to 15%. The sequencing sample was made of tumor-infiltrating naive CD4+ T cells sorted from the breast tumor. Subset specified: naive CD4+ T cells, CD4+CD45RA+CD25-. The receptors were gathered from a female donor with breast cancer.

The chain uses TRBV19 and TRBJ2-7; TRBD1 aligns across 10 bases. J gave up 4 bases and V 3 bases, and 3 bases lay outside the gene matches. The CDR3 runs 14 residues. From germline, CDR1 is LNHDA and CDR2 SQIVND (reference sequence). As DNA, the CDR3 is TGTGCCAGTAGTATGGGACAGGGGTCTTACGAGCAGTACTTC. Translation: CASSMGQGSYEQYF.

CDR3 in DNA: TGTGCCAGCAGCTCGACAGGGGGATCCTATAATTCACCCCTCCACTTT. Protein product: CASSSTGGSYNSPLHF. The V and J genes are TRBV7-2 and TRBJ1-6, with TRBD1 matching over 9 bases. The trim removed 4 bases at V and 1 base at J, leaving 2 bases unmatched. CDR3 size: 16 residues. Germline V gene sequence: CDR1 SGHTA, CDR2 FQGNSA.

This chain joins TRBV6-6 and TRBJ2-1; TRBD1 agrees at 9 bases. V gave up 8 bases and J gave up 2 bases; unmatched junction bases: 1. CDR1 is MNHNY, CDR2 SVGAGI, per germline (reference sequence). The CDR3 is 13 amino acids. CDR3 loop: CASGTGPYNEQFF. The CDR3 DNA sequence: TGTGCCAGCGGGACAGGGCCCTACAATGAGCAGTTCTTC.

This clonotype was found a few times. The chain combines TRBV7-6 with TRBJ2-3, with no clear D. The CDR3 runs to 17 residues. V lost 1 base to trimming and J lost 2 bases, with 16 bases between them. The V gene's germline CDR1 is SGHVS and CDR2 FNYEAQ. DNA for the CDR3: TGTGCCAGCAGCTTAGTTGGAGCCCCGGAGTTCACAGATACGCAGTATTTT. Protein sequence: CASSLVGAPEFTDTQYF.

The chain has TRBV12-3 or TRBV12-4 and TRBJ2-5; TRBD1 matches at 11 bases. Trimming cost V 7 bases and J 8 bases; bases outside gene matches: 12. This CDR3 has 15 residues. CDR3 amino acids: CASTLNGQGAITQYF. The CDR3 DNA follows: TGTGCCAGCACCCTAAACGGACAGGGGGCTATAACCCAGTACTTC.

This clonotype showed up just a few times. The CDR3 here is CATYHSSADTQYF. CDR3 DNA: TGCGCCACCTACCATTCAAGTGCAGATACGCAGTATTTT. This chain joins TRBV5-1 and TRBJ2-3; D gene unclear. This CDR3 has 13 amino acids. Trimming left V 9 bases short and J 4 bases short, with 15 bases between. CDR1 is SGHRS and CDR2 is YFSETQ in the germline V gene. The full variable domain, rest sourced from reference TRBV5-1 and TRBJ2-3, is KAGVTQTPRYLIKTRGQQVTLSCSPISGHRSVSWYQQTPGQGLQFLFEYFSETQRNKGNFPGRFSGRQFSNSRSEMNVSTLELGDSALYLCATYHSSADTQYFGPGTRLTVL.

The J gene is TRBJ2-7, the V gene TRBV7-9; D is ambiguous. In germline, CDR1 is SEHNR, CDR2 FQNEAQ (reference sequence). The CDR3 totals 13 residues. CDR3 residues: CVSSRGPMNEQYV. Written as DNA, the CDR3 is TGTGTCAGCAGCCGAGGACCGATGAACGAGCAGTACGTC.

The chain employs TRBV29-1 and TRBJ1-2; possible D gene TRBD1, 5 bases. Trimming took 6 bases from V and 5 from J, leaving 16 bases between them. Germline V lookup: CDR1 SQVTM, CDR2 ANQGSEA. This CDR3 is 13 amino acids long. The CDR3 nucleotides are TGCAGCGTGGCCGGGGCCCAAGAATATGGCTACACCTTC. Amino acids: CSVAGAQEYGYTF.